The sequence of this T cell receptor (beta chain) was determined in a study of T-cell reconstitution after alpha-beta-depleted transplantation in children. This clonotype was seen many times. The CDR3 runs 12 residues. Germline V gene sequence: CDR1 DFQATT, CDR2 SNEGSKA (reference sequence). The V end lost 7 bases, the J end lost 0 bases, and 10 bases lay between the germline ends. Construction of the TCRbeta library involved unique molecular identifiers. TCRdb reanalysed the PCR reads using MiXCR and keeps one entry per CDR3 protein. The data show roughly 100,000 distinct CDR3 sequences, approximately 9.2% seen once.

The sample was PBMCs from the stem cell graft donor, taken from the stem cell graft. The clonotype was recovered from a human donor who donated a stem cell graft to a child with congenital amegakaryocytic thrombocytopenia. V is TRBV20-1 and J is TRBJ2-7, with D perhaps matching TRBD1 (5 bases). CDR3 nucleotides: TGCAGTGGGGGCCGGAACTCCTACGAGCAGTACTTC. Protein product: CSGGRNSYEQYF.